The next 26 T cell receptor beta chains were all read from a single sample in a study of CD8 T cells in ankylosing spondylitis. Study-level points and caveats: Seemingly characteristic of ankylosing spondylitis blood was a TCR beta motif consisting of under ten highly homologous variants.

Their antigens remain unidentified. One entry per CDR3 protein, called by TCRdb with MiXCR from the 5' RACE reads. The repertoire holds some 450,000 distinct CDR3 sequences, with about a sixth as singletons. The sample consisted of blood, either unsorted or a sorted T cell fraction (not recorded which). These receptors were taken from a male donor with ankylosing spondylitis.

The J gene is TRBJ1-2, the V gene TRBV7-9; the match to TRBD1 covers 9 bases. J gave up 3 bases and V 5 bases, and 7 bases lay outside the gene matches. This CDR3 comprises 15 residues. The germline gives CDR1 SEHNR, CDR2 FQNEAQ (reference sequence). The CDR3, as DNA: TGTGCCAGCAGCCCTTGGGACAGGGAGGACTATGGCTACACCTTC. Its translation is CASSPWDREDYGYTF.

The table lists this clonotype with a few counts. The rearrangement uses TRBV6-5 and TRBJ2-5, with 10 bases fitting TRBD2. Germline trimming cut 2 bases from V and 3 bases from J; bases unmatched to any gene: 3. The CDR3 totals 15 residues. Germline V lookup: CDR1 MNHEY, CDR2 SVGAGI. The CDR3 coding sequence is TGTGCCAGCAGTTACAACAGCGGGGGGGAAGAGACCCAGTACTTC. This encodes CASSYNSGGEETQYF.

This clonotype came up a few times. This chain links TRBV20-1 with TRBJ1-2; TRBD1 is a possible D gene (5 bases). CDR1 and CDR2 from the germline V gene are DFQATT and SNEGSKA (reference sequence). The V gene lost 0 bases and the J gene lost 5 bases, with 13 bases spanning the gap. This CDR3 contains 14 residues. The CDR3 nucleotides are TGCAGTGCTAGAGACCCCTCAGGGATATATGGCTACACCTTC. Translated: CSARDPSGIYGYTF.

There are a few counts of this clonotype. The chain employs TRBV10-3 and TRBJ2-1; D possibly corresponds to TRBD1 (6 bases). This CDR3 has 15 amino acids. CDR1 ENHRY and CDR2 SYGVKD come from the germline V gene. Trimming removed 6 bases from V and 8 bases from J, with 20 bases in between. CDR3: CAISPQGGYSYEQFF. The CDR3 DNA follows: TGTGCCATCAGCCCACAGGGTGGTTACAGCTATGAGCAGTTCTTC.

The rearrangement uses TRBV20-1 and TRBJ1-5; no clear D gene. V was pared by 0 bases and J by 0 bases, with 9 bases between. The germline V gene has CDR1 DFQATT and CDR2 SNEGSKA (reference sequence). The CDR3 consists of 15 residues. Written as DNA, the CDR3 is TGCAGTGCTAGAGACTCACTTATTAGCAATCAGCCCCAGCATTTT. Its translation is CSARDSLISNQPQHF.

The CDR3 is CASSLLPGQGTPDYGYTF. In DNA form, the CDR3 reads TGTGCCAGCAGTTTACTTCCGGGACAGGGGACCCCCGACTATGGCTACACCTTC. V gene TRBV12-3 or TRBV12-4 combines with J gene TRBJ1-2, with 10 bases lining up with TRBD1. The trim removed 2 bases at V and 3 bases at J, leaving 12 bases unmatched. The CDR3 runs 18 residues.

This sequence joins TRBV20-1 and TRBJ2-5; TRBD2 is a possible D gene (6 bases). The CDR3 spans 13 residues. The ends were cut back, 5 bases at V and 1 base at J, with 11 bases in the middle. Germline CDR1 DFQATT, CDR2 SNEGSKA (reference sequence). CDR3 sequence reads: CSAGTSLQETQYF. The CDR3 bases are TGCAGTGCTGGTACTAGCCTCCAAGAGACCCAGTACTTC.

The rearrangement uses TRBV11-2 and TRBJ1-1, with a weak D call TRBD1 (6 bases). The germline V gene encodes CDR1 SGHAT and CDR2 FQNNGV. Trimming removed 5 bases at V and 2 bases at J, with 15 bases between. The CDR3 has 15 residues. CDR3 in DNA: TGTGCCAGCAGCCCCCCAGGGGCGGTAAACACTGAAGCTTTCTTT. Its protein is CASSPPGAVNTEAFF.

DNA of the CDR3: TGTGCCAGCAGCCAAGATGGGACCATGAACACTGAAGCTTTCTTT. Translated, it gives CASSQDGTMNTEAFF. The gene calls are TRBV3-1 and TRBJ1-1; tentatively, D is TRBD1 (5 bases). V was clipped by 0 bases and J by 0 bases, with 8 bases between them. Germline V gene lookup returns CDR1 LGHDT and CDR2 YNNKEL (reference sequence). This CDR3 comprises 15 residues.

The V call is TRBV7-2, the J call TRBJ2-3; unclear D gene. V was clipped by 0 bases and J by 5 bases, with 9 bases between them. Germline V gene lookup returns CDR1 SGHTA and CDR2 FQGNSA. The CDR3 consists of 14 residues. In nucleotides, the CDR3 is TGTGCCAGCAGCTTAGCGCGGTCGGGAGATACGCAGTATTTT. The encoded protein is CASSLARSGDTQYF.

The sample holds a few counts of this clonotype. The chain combines TRBV20-1 with TRBJ2-7, with TRBD2 matching over 12 bases. Germline CDR1 is DFQATT and CDR2 is SNEGSKA (reference sequence). The CDR3 spans 14 residues. The V gene end was trimmed by 3 bases and the J gene end by 6 bases; junction bases not matched to a gene: 6. The CDR3 DNA follows: TGCAGTGCTAGGGTCCTAGCGGGGGGGCTCGAGCAGTACTTC. It is translated as CSARVLAGGLEQYF.

The chain employs TRBV15 and TRBJ2-2; D is unresolved. This CDR3 has 14 residues. The V end lost 0 bases, the J end lost 3 bases, and 5 bases lay between the germline ends. From germline, CDR1 is LNHNV and CDR2 YYDKDF (reference sequence). In DNA form, the CDR3 reads TGTGCCACCAGCAGAGAGGGGTACACCGGGGAGCTGTTTTTT. As protein: CATSREGYTGELFF.

The chain joins TRBV20-1 to TRBJ1-6, with D perhaps TRBD1 (5 bases). CDR1 is DFQATT, CDR2 SNEGSKA, per germline (reference sequence). This CDR3 has 16 residues. Trimming removed 1 base from V and 8 bases from J, with 18 bases in between. The CDR3 region has the DNA TGCAGTGCTAGAGTAGGTCGCGGGGCAGGGTATTCACCCCTCCACTTT. This encodes CSARVGRGAGYSPLHF.

This clonotype was observed a handful of times. The chain links TRBV20-1 to TRBJ2-5; D perhaps matches TRBD2 (5 bases). The V and J ends lost 7 bases and 3 bases respectively, with 18 bases between them. Germline CDR1 and CDR2: DFQATT and SNEGSKA (reference sequence). The CDR3 runs 14 residues. The CDR3 region is CSGVQGLTKETQYF. The CDR3 DNA reads as TGCAGTGGCGTACAAGGACTCACAAAAGAGACCCAGTACTTC.

The V call is TRBV20-1, the J call TRBJ2-1, with TRBD2 matching over 10 bases. The junction had 4 bases not matched to a gene; V was cut back by 2 bases and J by 0 bases. CDR1 and CDR2 (germline): DFQATT, SNEGSKA (reference sequence). The CDR3 consists of 16 residues. The CDR3 DNA follows: TGCAGTGCTAGATCAAGGACTAGCGGCTCCTACAATGAGCAGTTCTTC. Translated: CSARSRTSGSYNEQFF.

The V gene is TRBV4-1, the J gene TRBJ2-4, with D unclear. The CDR3 totals 14 residues. V lost 0 bases to trimming and J lost 9 bases, with 12 bases between them. From germline, CDR1 is MGHRA and CDR2 YSYEKL. The CDR3 nucleotides are TGCGCCAGCAGCCAAGAGCCTCATTCAGGCATTCAGTACTTC. Translation: CASSQEPHSGIQYF.

There are a few counts of this clonotype. The gene calls are TRBV5-1 and TRBJ2-1; 8 nucleotides match TRBD2. This CDR3 comprises 16 residues. V dropped 4 bases and J dropped 6; count of bases not matched to a gene: 12. Germline assignment: CDR1 SGHRS and CDR2 YFSETQ. This chain's CDR3 is CASSDGTGGTTNEQFF. DNA of the CDR3: TGCGCCAGCAGCGATGGTACGGGGGGGACTACCAATGAGCAGTTCTTC.

The chain uses TRBV9 and TRBJ1-6; D is undetermined. The CDR3 spans 14 residues. CDR1 is SGDLS, CDR2 YYNGEE, per germline. V lost 0 bases to trimming and J lost 7 bases, with 8 bases between them. In DNA form, the CDR3 reads TGTGCCAGCAGCGTAGAGAAGGCCAATTCACCCCTCCACTTT. It translates to CASSVEKANSPLHF.

This clonotype appeared a single time. The J gene is TRBJ1-2, the V gene TRBV7-9, with TRBD1 matching 8 bases. The CDR3 is made up of 15 amino acids. With 5 bases clipped from V and 7 bases from J, the junction kept 12 bases outside the gene matches. Germline CDR1 is SEHNR and CDR2 is FQNEAQ (reference sequence). The CDR3 loop reads CASSPGSGGFGGYTF. The DNA of the CDR3 is TGTGCCAGCAGCCCTGGGTCAGGGGGCTTCGGTGGCTACACCTTC. Full variable domain (outside the CDR3, taken from reference TRBV7-9 and TRBJ1-2): DTGVSQNPRHKITKRGQNVTFRCDPISEHNRLYWYRQTLGQGPEFLTYFQNEAQLEKSRLLSDRFSAERPKGSFSTLEIQRTEQGDSAMYLCASSPGSGGFGGYTFGSGTRLTVV.

This clonotype came up a few times. This chain joins TRBV5-1 and TRBJ1-4; 9 bases match TRBD1. Trimming at V came to 3 bases and at J to 5 bases, leaving 14 bases not matched to a gene. CDR3 size: 18 residues. Germline CDR1 SGHRS, CDR2 YFSETQ. The CDR3 DNA reads TGCGCCAGCAGCTCCGGTACGTCTGGGACAGGGATAAATGAAAAACTGTTTTTT. It translates to CASSSGTSGTGINEKLFF.

This clonotype has a handful of counts. The genes are TRBV30 and TRBJ1-3, with a weak D call TRBD1 (5 bases). The CDR3 extends over 12 amino acids. The germline V gene encodes CDR1 GTSNPN and CDR2 SVGIG (reference sequence). V lost 5 bases and J 4 bases, leaving 9 bases between the germline ends. The CDR3 reads CAWRDGGNTIYF. The CDR3 DNA sequence: TGTGCCTGGCGGGACGGGGGAAACACCATATATTTT.

This clonotype was seen more than once but under ten times. This chain connects TRBV5-1 to TRBJ2-7; maybe TRBD1 (6 bases). Germline-derived CDR1 and CDR2 are SGHRS and YFSETQ. V lost 6 bases and J lost 2, with 18 bases in between. This CDR3 is 15 amino acids long. The CDR3 reads CASTLSPDSAYEQYF. The CDR3 DNA sequence: TGCGCCAGCACCCTGAGCCCGGACAGCGCCTACGAGCAGTACTTC.

The table lists this clonotype with many counts. The chain couples TRBV4-1 to TRBJ2-3; 11 positions match TRBD2. CDR1 is MGHRA, CDR2 YSYEKL, per germline. After removal of 2 bases from V and 2 bases from J, the junction contained 6 bases not matched to a gene. This CDR3 has 17 amino acids. The CDR3 bases are TGCGCCAGCAGCCAATACCAGGGACTAGCGGACACAGATACGCAGTATTTT. Translation gives CASSQYQGLADTDTQYF.

This clonotype has more than one count but fewer than ten. The rearrangement uses TRBV2 and TRBJ2-1; no clear D. Germline CDR1 SNHLY, CDR2 FYNNEI. With 8 bases removed from V and 3 bases from J, the gap between germline ends came to 11 bases. This CDR3 region has 13 residues. This CDR3 reads CASAYRNYNEQFF. The CDR3 DNA is TGTGCCAGCGCGTACAGAAACTACAATGAGCAGTTCTTC.

This clonotype has a count of ten or more. The CDR3 nucleotides are TGCAGTGCTCCGCAGGGGGACACTGAAGCTTTCTTT. Encoded protein: CSAPQGDTEAFF. The rearrangement uses TRBV20-1 and TRBJ1-1; 7 bases align to TRBD1. Losses at the gene ends were 5 bases for V and 3 bases for J; bases not matched to a gene: 3. The CDR3 is made up of 12 amino acids. Germline assignment: CDR1 DFQATT and CDR2 SNEGSKA (reference sequence).

The chain couples TRBV29-1 to TRBJ1-1; D remains unclear. The CDR3 totals 13 residues. V lost 5 bases and J 1 base, leaving 11 bases between the germline ends. CDR1 and CDR2 (germline): SQVTM, ANQGSEA. CDR3 DNA: TGCAGCGTTCTGGGCTCGGGGAACACTGAAGCTTTCTTT. Translation: CSVLGSGNTEAFF.